What follows is one T cell receptor (beta chain) and its context. This clone appeared a single time. Its antigen remains undetermined. Within one base of it there is no much larger clone, and no base qualities were kept. The entry originates in a study of technical replicates of blood from several donors (dated by TCRdb to 2016 to 2017). Libraries were constructed by the immunoSEQ multiplex PCR assay. Sourced from immuneACCESS, this table was stored by TCRdb with only in-frame sequences that have V and J called. A share of the clones is absent; for the studies checked, an unresolved V gene accounts for under half, and the remainder has no known explanation. This sample comprises tens of thousands of clones, 93% of them detected only once. 0.35% to 0.45% of the sample is held by the ten biggest clonotypes. From a lookup of the germline V gene, CDR1 and CDR2 are KGHSH and LQKENI. The CDR3 runs 14 amino acids, cysteine and phenylalanine included. Just the 42-base CDR3 DNA is kept, in frame starting at base 1. The V end gives up 1 base and the J end 8 bases, leaving 3 bases in the junction not matched to a gene.

The V and J segments used are TRBV18 and TRBJ2-1, with 9 bases matching TRBD2. This clonotype originated in a human donor in good health. The sequencing sample was made of T cells isolated from PBMCs. The nucleotide sequence reads TGTGCCAGCTCACCACAGCGGGAGGTCGATGAGCAGTTCTTC. Its protein product is CASSPQREVDEQFF. With the rest looked up from the reference TRBV18 and TRBJ2-1 genes rather than sequenced, the full variable domain is NAGVMQNPRHLVRRRGQEARLRCSPMKGHSHVYWYRQLPEEGLKFMVYLQKENIIDESGMPKERFSAEFPKEGPSILRIQQVVRGDSAAYFCASSPQREVDEQFFGPGTRLTVL.